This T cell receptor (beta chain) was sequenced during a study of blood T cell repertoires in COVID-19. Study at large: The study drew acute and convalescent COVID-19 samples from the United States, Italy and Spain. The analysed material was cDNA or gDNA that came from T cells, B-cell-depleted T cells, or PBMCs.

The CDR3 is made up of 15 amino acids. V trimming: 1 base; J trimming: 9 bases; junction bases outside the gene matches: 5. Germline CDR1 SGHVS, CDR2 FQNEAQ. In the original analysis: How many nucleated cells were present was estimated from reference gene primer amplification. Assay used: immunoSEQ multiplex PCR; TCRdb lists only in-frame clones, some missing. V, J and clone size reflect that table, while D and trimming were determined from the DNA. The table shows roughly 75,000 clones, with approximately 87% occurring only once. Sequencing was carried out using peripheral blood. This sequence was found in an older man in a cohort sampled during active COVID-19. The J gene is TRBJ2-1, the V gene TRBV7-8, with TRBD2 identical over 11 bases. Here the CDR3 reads CASSLVSGGASEQFF. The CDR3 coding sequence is TGTGCCAGCAGCTTAGTTAGCGGGGGGGCAAGTGAGCAGTTCTTC. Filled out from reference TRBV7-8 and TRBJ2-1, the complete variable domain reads GAGVSQSPRYKVAKRGQDVALRCDPISGHVSLFWYQQALGQGPEFLTYFQNEAQLDKSGLPSDRFFAERPEGSVSTLKIQRTQQEDSAVYLCASSLVSGGASEQFFGPGTRLTVL.